This TCR beta chain was documented in a study of T cell changes during pregnancy in multiple sclerosis. This clone showed up just once. From germline, CDR1 is SEHNR and CDR2 FQNEAQ (reference sequence). The length of the CDR3 is 14 residues. The V gene lost 4 bases and the J gene lost 0 bases, with 9 bases spanning the gap. Data came from immunoSEQ multiplex PCR; TCRdb stores just in-frame clones and leaves some out. The sample carries fewer than 35,000 clones, roughly 91% recorded once. The rearrangement links TRBV7-9 to TRBJ1-2; tentatively, D is TRBD1 (5 bases). This receptor was taken from a female donor with multiple sclerosis, enrolled in a pregnancy study. Sequencing used CD4+ T cells from peripheral blood mononuclear cells, obtained after pregnancy. The CDR3 region is CASSSATANYGYTF. As DNA, the CDR3 is TGTGCCAGCAGCTCGGCGACAGCTAACTATGGCTACACCTTC.